This is a list of T cell receptor beta chains from one sample in a study of blood T cell repertoires in COVID-19. Clones were sequenced by immunoSEQ multiplex PCR, and TCRdb holds only the in-frame ones, with some missing. The sample includes roughly 67,000 clones, 65% to 90% of them seen just once. The material sequenced was peripheral blood. The receptors were sampled from a woman between 55 and 75 years old with acute or convalescent COVID-19. Each CDR3 is given with its conserved first and last residue. D genes are given only for firm matches. The size of a clone is reported for some rows only, either as once, few or many, or as a class for expanded clones.

V,J,D,size,CDR3,DNA
TRBV5-1,TRBJ2-7,TRBD1,NA,CASSERTGSGEQYF,TGCGCCAGCAGCGAAAGGACAGGGTCGGGCGAGCAGTACTTC
TRBV19,TRBJ2-5,TRBD2,NA,CASSIGTSGGVGETQYF,TGTGCCAGTAGTATAGGGACTAGCGGGGGGGTCGGAGAGACCCAGTACTTC
TRBV2,TRBJ2-3,TRBD2,few,CASMRGGGFTDTQYF,TGTGCCAGCATGAGAGGCGGGGGTTTCACAGATACGCAGTATTTT
TRBV10-1,TRBJ2-2,NA,NA,CASKAKRGTGELFF,TGCGCCAGCAAAGCAAAACGAGGGACCGGGGAGCTGTTTTTT
TRBV3-1/TRBV3-2,TRBJ2-3,TRBD2,NA,CASSPRPGTSDTDTQYF,TGTGCCAGCAGCCCGCGACCCGGGACTAGCGACACAGATACGCAGTATTTT
TRBV3-1/TRBV3-2,TRBJ1-4,TRBD1,NA,CASSLTTGVRATNEKLFF,TGTGCCAGCAGCCTTACGACAGGGGTACGGGCAACTAATGAAAAACTGTTTTTT
TRBV2,TRBJ2-1,NA,NA,CASSLQMVHEQFF,TGTGCCAGCAGCTTACAGATGGTCCATGAGCAGTTCTTC
TRBV29-1,TRBJ1-2,NA,NA,CSVGAGQNYGYTF,TGCAGCGTTGGGGCTGGACAAAACTATGGCTACACCTTC
TRBV19,TRBJ1-4,NA,NA,CASSIPGLSGGEKLFF,TGTGCCAGTAGTATTCCCGGACTCTCTGGAGGCGAAAAACTGTTTTTT
TRBV19,TRBJ1-1,NA,NA,CASSGVYSEAFF,TGTGCCAGTAGCGGGGTTTATAGTGAAGCTTTCTTT
TRBV19,TRBJ1-3,TRBD1,NA,CASSMGTGQSGNTIYF,TGTGCCAGTAGTATGGGGACAGGGCAATCTGGAAACACCATATATTTT
TRBV19,TRBJ1-3,NA,NA,CASSIRGVGREAGNTIYF,TGTGCCAGTAGTATAAGAGGCGTTGGCAGGGAGGCTGGAAACACCATATATTTT
TRBV3-1/TRBV3-2,TRBJ1-1,TRBD1,NA,CASSSGQGETEAFF,TGTGCCAGCAGCTCCGGACAGGGAGAGACTGAAGCTTTCTTT
TRBV6-5,TRBJ1-1,NA,NA,CASSPQGMNTEAFF,TGTGCCAGCAGTCCCCAGGGGATGAACACTGAAGCTTTCTTT
TRBV29-1,TRBJ1-1,NA,few,CSVHRDTEAFF,TGCAGCGTTCACAGGGACACTGAAGCTTTCTTT
TRBV19,TRBJ1-5,NA,NA,CASSASGAVGNQPQHF,TGTGCCAGTAGTGCGTCAGGGGCTGTCGGCAATCAGCCCCAGCATTTT
TRBV3-1/TRBV3-2,TRBJ1-1,NA,once,CASSQDRSRQLNTEAFF,TGTGCCAGCAGCCAAGATAGGTCCCGACAGCTGAACACTGAAGCTTTCTTT
TRBV30,TRBJ2-7,NA,NA,CAWSVNRNSYEQYF,TGTGCCTGGAGTGTAAACAGGAACTCCTACGAGCAGTACTTC
TRBV6-4,TRBJ1-6,TRBD1,NA,CASSDRENSPLHF,TGTGCCAGCTCGGACAGGGAGAATTCACCCCTCCACTTT
TRBV6-5,TRBJ1-2,NA,NA,CASSQGRNYGYTF,TGTGCCAGCAGTCAGGGCAGGAACTATGGCTACACCTTC
TRBV27,TRBJ1-2,TRBD1,NA,CASSPAGTGHGYTF,TGTGCCAGCAGTCCCGCCGGGACAGGGCATGGCTACACCTTC
TRBV3-1/TRBV3-2,TRBJ2-2,TRBD2,NA,CASSPRLAGGRTGELFF,TGTGCCAGCAGCCCCCGACTAGCGGGGGGGCGAACCGGGGAGCTGTTTTTT
TRBV5-5,TRBJ1-2,TRBD1,NA,CASSQSGTGNYGYTF,TGTGCCAGCAGCCAGAGTGGGACAGGAAACTATGGCTACACCTTC
TRBV5-6,TRBJ1-2,TRBD1,NA,CASSFGQDRSYGYTF,TGTGCCAGCAGCTTCGGTCAGGACAGGTCCTATGGCTACACCTTC
TRBV5-1,TRBJ1-5,NA,NA,CASSRGNQPQHF,TGCGCCAGCAGTAGGGGGAATCAGCCCCAGCATTTT
TRBV19,TRBJ1-5,NA,NA,CASSRQNNQPQHF,TGTGCCAGTAGTAGACAGAACAATCAGCCCCAGCATTTT
TRBV5-1,TRBJ1-2,NA,NA,CASSLERSNYGYTF,TGCGCCAGCAGCTTGGAGAGGTCTAACTATGGCTACACCTTC
TRBV7-6,TRBJ2-2,NA,NA,CASSLAEGGALNTGELFF,TGTGCCAGCAGCTTAGCCGAGGGGGGGGCCCTCAACACCGGGGAGCTGTTTTTT
TRBV19,TRBJ1-1,TRBD1,NA,CASRTGTGTANTEAFF,TGTGCCAGTAGGACTGGAACCGGGACAGCTAACACTGAAGCTTTCTTT
TRBV6-5,TRBJ1-5,NA,NA,CASSYSTQGNQPQHF,TGTGCCAGCAGTTACTCGACACAGGGCAATCAGCCCCAGCATTTT
TRBV4-1,TRBJ1-5,NA,NA,CASSQEGGSNQPQHF,TGCGCCAGCAGCCAAGAAGGCGGTAGCAATCAGCCCCAGCATTTT